Detailed here is one T cell receptor (beta chain). The antigen is undetermined. Germline-derived CDR1 and CDR2 are SGHVS and FQNEAQ. Trimming took 1 base from V and 4 from J, leaving 11 bases between them. The CDR3 spans 15 residues. Naive CD8 cells lacked CD45RO and underwent positive selection for CCR7, leaving out terminally differentiated effector memory CD45RA+ cells. These data are taken from a study of shared clonotypes between healthy human individuals. Study summary: The study used three CD4 naive, three CD4 memory, two CD8 naive and one CD8 memory plate per donor.

Libraries were prepared by immunoSEQ multiplex PCR; TCRdb keeps only in-frame clonotypes and omits some of them. The data contain over 2,000,000 clones, just over 90% of them singletons. General study results and limits: Sampling was confined to blood; repertoires within tissues likely differ. Compared with memory subsets, naive subsets generally had larger estimated richness. Rarefaction revealed incomplete sorted-subset sequencing despite large depth.

The chain carries TRBV7-8 and TRBJ1-3; D unclear. What was sequenced was naive CD8+ T cells from PBMCs. This TCR was sampled from a man younger than 35 in good health. Some clones in this sample may be carry-over from other donors' samples. The CDR3 loop is CASSLGQGIGNTIYF. The CDR3 DNA is TGTGCCAGCAGCTTAGGACAAGGCATCGGAAACACCATATATTTT.